This TCR beta chain stems from a study of blood T cells in healthy people across ages. Overall study results and limits: Greater diversity and more naive CD4+ cells were seen in long-lived donors than in aged donors. The fall in TCR beta diversity per million T cells was roughly linear with age.

The CDR3 has 16 residues. Germline V gene data show CDR1 as MNHEY and CDR2 as SVGEGT. V shed 6 bases, J shed 7 bases, and the junction held 11 bases outside the gene matches. Primed by a sample-barcoded 5' primer and a J-beta primer mix, a second PCR proceeded for roughly 7 to 11 cycles. All samples gave at least 2.5 million CDR3-containing paired-end reads. TCRdb called the 5' RACE reads again in MiXCR, with one record for every CDR3 protein. In the table there are over 950,000 distinct CDR3 sequences, roughly half of which are singletons. This clonotype was seen a few times. Its target is not known. Sequenced input: blood. The origin of this receptor is a woman between 55 and 75 years old in good health. This rearrangement joins TRBV6-2 or TRBV6-3 to TRBJ2-1; TRBD1 matches at 11 bases. The DNA for the CDR3 is TGTGCCAGCAGCTCTCGAGGACAGGGGGCGGGGAATGAGCAGTTCTTC. This sequence encodes CASSSRGQGAGNEQFF.